This T cell receptor beta chain was recovered during a study of T cells in Graves' hyperthyroidism and ophthalmopathy. Using RNA transcripts as the source, TCR beta CDR3 regions were amplified. Using the HTBI primer set, a first-round RT-PCR was run on the TCR CDR3. One entry per CDR3 protein, called by TCRdb with MiXCR from the multiplex PCR reads. The sample yields some 500,000 distinct CDR3 sequences, approximately 25% seen once. V shed 2 bases, J shed 8 bases, and the junction held 6 bases outside the gene matches. In germline, CDR1 is MNHEY, CDR2 SVGAGI. This CDR3 region has 14 residues. The clonotype was recovered from a woman in her 30s with Graves' ophthalmopathy. The chain carries TRBV6-5 and TRBJ1-2; 9 bases are a match to TRBD1. Source material: blood. The DNA for the CDR3 is TGTGCCAGCAGTTACAAGACAGGGGGATTAGGCTACACCTTC. Its translation is CASSYKTGGLGYTF.